The clone carrying this TCR beta chain was found once. The target antigen is unknown. This CDR3 is built from 14 residues. Germline loops: CDR1 SGDLS, CDR2 YYNGEE. V shed 4 bases and J shed 5 bases, with 12 bases lying between them. The source of the sample is a study of cytomegalovirus exposure and HLA in healthy donors. Study-level points and caveats: The listing of 150 or so TCR beta chains classed them as cytomegalovirus-associated. Indistinguishable V segments such as TRBV6-2 and TRBV6-3 were excluded.

PCR used 60 Vbeta primers and 13 Jbeta primers. Clones were read by immunoSEQ multiplex PCR, and TCRdb kept only the in-frame ones, dropping some. The data contain approximately 86,000 clones, over 70% of them singletons. The sample comprised PBMCs. The sequence derives from a man in his 60s in good health and CMV-seronegative. The chain employs TRBV9 and TRBJ1-4; no clear D gene. CDR3: CASSPVTENEKLFF. CDR3 DNA sequence: TGTGCCAGCAGCCCCGTGACGGAGAATGAAAAACTGTTTTTT.